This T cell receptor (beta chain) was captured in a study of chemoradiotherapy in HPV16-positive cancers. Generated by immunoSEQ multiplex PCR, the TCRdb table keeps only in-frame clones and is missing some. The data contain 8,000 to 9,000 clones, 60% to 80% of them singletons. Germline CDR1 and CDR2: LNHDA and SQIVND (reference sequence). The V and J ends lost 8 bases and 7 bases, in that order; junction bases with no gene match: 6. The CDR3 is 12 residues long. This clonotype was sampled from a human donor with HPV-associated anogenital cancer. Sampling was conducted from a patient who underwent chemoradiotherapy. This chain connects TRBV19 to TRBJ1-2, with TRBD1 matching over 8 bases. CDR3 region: CASGQGVGGYTF. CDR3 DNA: TGTGCCAGTGGACAGGGAGTTGGTGGCTACACCTTC.